The T cell receptor beta chain described here comes from a study of Ad26.COV2.S vaccination and SARS-CoV-2 variants. About the research overall: Ad26.COV2.S given intramuscularly, once or twice 56 days apart. Whole-study results and caveats: Whether participants received vaccine or placebo, their non-spike TCR breadth was similar. Total T cell responses may have been underestimated by the TCR breadth and depth analyses. Vaccine recipients posted higher spike-specific TCR breadth than their placebo counterparts.

The sample's treatment: about 20 received Ad26.COV2.S at low or high dose, single or two shots; 5 received placebo; per-sample allocation not given. The study sampled participants on day 63 after the first vaccine or placebo injection. Measured with immunoSEQ multiplex PCR; TCRdb has only the in-frame clones, and not every one. Altogether roughly 500,000 clones are present, roughly nine tenths being singletons, with the ten largest covering over 2%. With V trimmed by 4 bases and J by 5 bases, 10 bases remained unmatched. The CDR3 is made up of 15 amino acids. The V gene's germline CDR1 is MDHEN and CDR2 SYDVKM. Regarding this clone: Its antigen is still unknown.

This specimen was peripheral blood, taken in a trial of Ad26.COV2.S vaccine versus placebo. This clonotype was obtained from a person aged 18-60 years who received the Ad26.COV2.S COVID-19 vaccine or a placebo. J is TRBJ2-7 and V is TRBV28; 8 nucleotides agree with TRBD1. The CDR3 protein is CASSSPDRGGNEQYF. Here the CDR3 DNA reads TGTGCCAGCAGTTCTCCAGACAGGGGAGGAAACGAGCAGTACTTC.